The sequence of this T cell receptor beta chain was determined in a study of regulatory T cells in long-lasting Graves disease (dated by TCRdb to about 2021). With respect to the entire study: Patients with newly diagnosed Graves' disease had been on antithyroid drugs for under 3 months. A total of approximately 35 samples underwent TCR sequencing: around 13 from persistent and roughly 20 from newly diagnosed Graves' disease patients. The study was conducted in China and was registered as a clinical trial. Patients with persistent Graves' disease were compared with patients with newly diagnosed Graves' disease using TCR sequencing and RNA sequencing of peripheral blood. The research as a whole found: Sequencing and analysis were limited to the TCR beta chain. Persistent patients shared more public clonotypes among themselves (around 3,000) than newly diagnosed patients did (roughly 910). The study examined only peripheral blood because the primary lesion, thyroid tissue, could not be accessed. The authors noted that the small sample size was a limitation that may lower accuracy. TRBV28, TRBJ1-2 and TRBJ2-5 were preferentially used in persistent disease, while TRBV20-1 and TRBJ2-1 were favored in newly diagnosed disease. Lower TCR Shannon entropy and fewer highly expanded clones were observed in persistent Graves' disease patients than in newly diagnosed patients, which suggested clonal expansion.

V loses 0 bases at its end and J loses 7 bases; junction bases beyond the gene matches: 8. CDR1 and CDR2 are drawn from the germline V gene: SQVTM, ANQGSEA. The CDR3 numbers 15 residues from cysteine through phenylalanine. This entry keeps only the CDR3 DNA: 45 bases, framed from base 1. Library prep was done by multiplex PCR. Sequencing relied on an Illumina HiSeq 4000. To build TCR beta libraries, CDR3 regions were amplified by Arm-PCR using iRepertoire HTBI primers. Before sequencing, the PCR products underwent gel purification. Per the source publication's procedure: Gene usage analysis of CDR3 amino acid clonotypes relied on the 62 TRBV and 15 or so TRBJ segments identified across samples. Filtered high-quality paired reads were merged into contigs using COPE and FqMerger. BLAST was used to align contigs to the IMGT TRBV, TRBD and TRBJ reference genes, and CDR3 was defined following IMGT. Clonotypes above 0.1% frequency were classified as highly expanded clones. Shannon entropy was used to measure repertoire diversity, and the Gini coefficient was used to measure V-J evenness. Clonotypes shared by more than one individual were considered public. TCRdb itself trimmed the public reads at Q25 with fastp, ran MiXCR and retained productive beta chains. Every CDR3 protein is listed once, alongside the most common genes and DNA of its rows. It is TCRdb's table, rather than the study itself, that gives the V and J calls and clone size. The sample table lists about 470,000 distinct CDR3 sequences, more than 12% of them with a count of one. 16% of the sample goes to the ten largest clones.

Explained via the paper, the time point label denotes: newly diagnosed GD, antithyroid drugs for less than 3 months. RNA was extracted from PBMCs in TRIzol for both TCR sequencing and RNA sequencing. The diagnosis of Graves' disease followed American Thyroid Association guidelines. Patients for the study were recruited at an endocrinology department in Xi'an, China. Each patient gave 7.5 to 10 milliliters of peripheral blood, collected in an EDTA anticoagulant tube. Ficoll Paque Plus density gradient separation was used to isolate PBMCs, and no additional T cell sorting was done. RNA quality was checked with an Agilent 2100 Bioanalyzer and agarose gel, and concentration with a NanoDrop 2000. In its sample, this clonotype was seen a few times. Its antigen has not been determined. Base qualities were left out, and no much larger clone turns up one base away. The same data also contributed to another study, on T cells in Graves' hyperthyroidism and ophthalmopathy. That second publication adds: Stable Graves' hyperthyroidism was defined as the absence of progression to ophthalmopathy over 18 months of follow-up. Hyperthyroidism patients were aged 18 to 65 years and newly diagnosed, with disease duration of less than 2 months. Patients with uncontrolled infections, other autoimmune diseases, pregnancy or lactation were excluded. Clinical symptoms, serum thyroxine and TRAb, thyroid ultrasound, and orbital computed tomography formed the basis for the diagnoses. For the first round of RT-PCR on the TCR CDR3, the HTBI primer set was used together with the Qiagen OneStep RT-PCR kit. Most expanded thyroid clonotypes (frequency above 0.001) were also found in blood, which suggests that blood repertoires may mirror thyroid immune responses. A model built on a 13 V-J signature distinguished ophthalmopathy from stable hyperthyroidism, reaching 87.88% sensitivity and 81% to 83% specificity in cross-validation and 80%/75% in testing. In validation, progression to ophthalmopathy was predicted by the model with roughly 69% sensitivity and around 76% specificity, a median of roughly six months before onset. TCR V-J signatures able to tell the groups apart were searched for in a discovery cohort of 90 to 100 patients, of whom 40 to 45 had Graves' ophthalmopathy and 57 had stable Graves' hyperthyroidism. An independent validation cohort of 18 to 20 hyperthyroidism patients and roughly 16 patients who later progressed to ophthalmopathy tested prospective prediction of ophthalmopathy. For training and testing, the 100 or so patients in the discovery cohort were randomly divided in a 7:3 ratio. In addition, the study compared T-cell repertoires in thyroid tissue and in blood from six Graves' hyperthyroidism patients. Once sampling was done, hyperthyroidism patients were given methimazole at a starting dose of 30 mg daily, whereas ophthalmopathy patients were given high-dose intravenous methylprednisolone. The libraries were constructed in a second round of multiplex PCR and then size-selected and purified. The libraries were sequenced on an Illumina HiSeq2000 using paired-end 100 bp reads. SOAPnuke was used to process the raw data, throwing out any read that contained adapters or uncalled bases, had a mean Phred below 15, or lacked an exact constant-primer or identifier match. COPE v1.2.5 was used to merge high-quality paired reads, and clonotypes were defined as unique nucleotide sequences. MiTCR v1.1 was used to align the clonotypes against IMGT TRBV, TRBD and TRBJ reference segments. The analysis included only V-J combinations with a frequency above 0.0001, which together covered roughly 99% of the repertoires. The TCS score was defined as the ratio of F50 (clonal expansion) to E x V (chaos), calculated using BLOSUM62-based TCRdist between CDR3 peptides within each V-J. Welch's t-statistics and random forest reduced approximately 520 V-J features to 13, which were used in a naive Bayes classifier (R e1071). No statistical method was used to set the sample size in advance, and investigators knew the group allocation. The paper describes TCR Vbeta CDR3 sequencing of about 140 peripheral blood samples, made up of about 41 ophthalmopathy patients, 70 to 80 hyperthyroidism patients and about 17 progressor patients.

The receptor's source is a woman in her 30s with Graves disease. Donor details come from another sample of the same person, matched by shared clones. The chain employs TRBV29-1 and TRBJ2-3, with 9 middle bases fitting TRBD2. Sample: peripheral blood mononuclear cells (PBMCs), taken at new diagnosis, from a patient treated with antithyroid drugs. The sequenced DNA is TGCAGCGTTGAAGATCGGGCGGGAGGGCCGTATACGCAGTATTTT. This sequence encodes CSVEDRAGGPYTQYF.